This T cell receptor (beta chain) emerged from a study of cytomegalovirus exposure and HLA in healthy donors (dated by TCRdb to 2017 to 2019). In terms of the full investigation: In an earlier analysis of some 550 of the donors, 276 Gb of sequence data and 117 million unique TCR beta sequences from about 180 million T cells were reported. The number of donors typed differed by locus, with roughly 620-640 for A, B, C, DRB1 and DQB1, around 560 for DQA1, about 610 for DPA1, and 400 to 490 for DPB1. HLA typing included class I and class II loci at four-digit resolution. Every repertoire in the discovery cohort had been generated on one and the same sequencing platform. High-throughput TCR immunosequencing, statistical association of individual TCRs with disease status, and machine learning were combined to predict cytomegalovirus infection status. A later analysis re-analyzed previously published TCR beta repertoires from roughly 630 donors and added high-resolution HLA genotyping to study TCR occurrence patterns. A handful of DR-DQ haplotypes were handled as single units for association and clustering because linkage in the cohort was strong. In a later genetic analysis, genome-wide SNP genotypes for about three fifths of the 666 donors were used, and that subset was treated as a discovery cohort. Roughly 300 gigabases of sequencing data and some 85 million unique TCR sequences were included in an early release covering roughly 700 HLA-typed donors. Of the roughly 410 genotyped donors, roughly 76% were placed in the genetic ancestry cluster associated with self-reported Caucasian donors. Along with the roughly 710-subject first cohort, a separate validation cohort of more than 90 different subjects was used. Donor age, sex, ethnicity and CMV serostatus were compiled together with the repertoire data. The T cell repertoires of several hundred subjects were profiled by immunosequencing and related to cytomegalovirus serostatus. To decide whether each TCR beta V gene segment behaved as functional or pseudogenic, an earlier analysis of fewer than 750 of the donors relied on high-throughput TCR beta sequencing. The study aimed to test whether signatures of past pathogen exposure could be identified by cataloging public T cell receptors. In the later analysis, no new phenotypic data were used to find candidate immune exposures; instead, reliance was placed on TCR beta sequences and their occurrence across donors. Among about 370 genotyped donors of the cohort, an average of approximately 240,000 unique TCR beta nucleotide sequences was sequenced per donor, of which approximately 19% were non-productive. Here is what the overall study found, with its caveats: A cluster of highly shared sequence variants was judged likely to be a technical artifact of the sequencing pipeline. The authors suggested that the approach could potentially be generalized to other disease states and immunological phenotypes. At a false discovery rate of 0.05, a later analysis linked roughly 17,000 TCR beta sequences to specific HLA alleles. Most CMV-associated TCR beta chains appeared to be HLA-restricted in a later analysis, and the HLA associations seemed to be driven largely by CMV exposure. In the study, some 160 TCR beta chains were listed as associated with cytomegalovirus. While some public TCRs were present in many individuals, most TCR sequences turned up only very rarely across donors. Some IMGT-functional V segments, including TRBV6-2 and TRBV6-3, could not be told apart with the 87-base-pair reads, so those segments were excluded. HLA typing was unavailable for some donors at each locus, so association tests used only the typed subset. Sequencing depth was assumed to be roughly uniform across donors in the presence/absence analyses, though that assumption may not hold. The classifier was reported to diagnose cytomegalovirus status with high specificity and sensitivity in both the original and validation cohorts. Linkage disequilibrium might explain the correlated functional status among segregating V segments, but an unknown experimental factor could not be excluded. In this cohort, only TCR beta chains were sequenced, and detectable features were limited by the absence of alpha or paired-chain data. Fewer than 20 rarely observed V segments, including chromosome 9 orphons, were excluded from the earlier analysis of several hundred of the donors because counts were too low. A later genetic analysis reported fewer N-insertions in productive TCRs among donors in an Asian-associated ancestry cluster than the approximately 700-donor mean. In a later analysis, HLA-associated TCR beta chains showed more clonal expansion and lower generation probabilities than non-associated chains that were equally common. In a later analysis, TCR association rates were found to vary across HLA loci, with the most associated TCRs seen for DRB1 alleles and the fewest for HLA-C alleles. The only immune exposure information available for the cohort was CMV serostatus. A few of the identified cytomegalovirus-associated TCR beta chains were confirmed in vitro to be specific for cytomegalovirus antigens. A later genetic analysis associated a missense DCLRE1C variant with V-gene and J-gene trimming of TCR beta chains, and an independent cohort replicated the association. Assigning TCR associations to individual alleles was difficult when HLA alleles, especially DR and DQ, strongly co-occurred. A further reported finding was that TCR beta sequences accurately predicted the HLA-A and HLA-B alleles for most subjects in the first cohort. A later analysis reported that several top co-occurrence clusters appeared linked to parvovirus B19, influenza, CMV and Epstein-Barr virus. Broadly in line with IMGT annotations, most TCR beta V segments showed up in productive rearrangements about 87% or about 30% of the time in an earlier analysis of roughly 590 of the donors.

The cohort consisted of fewer than 700 healthy bone marrow donors. At the time of sampling, every cohort member was nominally healthy, though immune exposures that went unrecorded were likely present. The donor was CMV seronegative and belonged to the group of more than 300 seronegative cohort members. A peripheral blood sample was collected from each donor, and TCR beta sequencing was performed on peripheral blood mononuclear cells. The Qiagen DNeasy Blood Extraction Kit was used to extract genomic DNA from the blood cell samples. The library was prepared using the immunoSEQ multiplex PCR assay. The multiplex PCR relied on a mix of 60 forward primers for TCR Vbeta segments and 13 reverse primers for TCR Jbeta segments. The CDR3 region of rearranged TCR beta genes was amplified from genomic DNA with a multiplex PCR assay. Amplified TCR beta libraries were sequenced as 87-base-pair reads on the Illumina HiSeq System. Per the original workflow: In a later analysis, about 80 million unique TCR beta chains were counted across the 650 to 700 repertoires, and around 11 million of these chains were shared by at least two donors. Raw reads were error-corrected and collapsed into unique sequences by a nearest-neighbor algorithm in which closely related sequences were merged to remove PCR and sequencing errors. CDR3 sequences were aligned to IMGT reference sequences to assign V, D and J gene segments. Each retained sequence needed at least a six-nucleotide match to both a V gene segment and a J gene segment. A rearrangement counted as productive if the CDR3 had no stop codons and remained in frame with V and J, and every other rearrangement counted as non-productive. Following IMGT convention, CDR3 was defined as the stretch from the second conserved V-encoded cysteine to the conserved J-encoded phenylalanine. Sequences without an unambiguous match to a single V gene segment were excluded from the earlier analysis of 450 to 650 of the donors. In an earlier analysis of some 590 of the donors, V segments were called functional above 56.7% productive rearrangements and were called segregating when the between-donor standard deviation exceeded 5%. A statistical classification framework was built for diagnosing cytomegalovirus status from the catalog of TCR beta chain sequences. In a later analysis, TCR nucleotide sequences were compared against IMGT/GENE-DB human TR gene sequences so that V and J genes could be assigned. In a later analysis, CDR3 sequences and most-parsimonious VDJ recombination scenarios were assigned using the TCRdist pipeline. In a later analysis, every TCR beta chain was defined by the combination of its CDR3 amino acid sequence and its V-gene family, and reads without a unique V-gene family were dropped. To address suspected cross-contamination and a sequencing artifact, a later analysis removed around 600 highly shared, low-generation-probability nucleotide sequences. A later analysis calculated a clonal expansion index for each public chain from normalized within-repertoire ranks of inferred template counts. In a later analysis, generation probabilities were computed with a VDJ recombination model fitted to out-of-frame rearrangements, and the resulting probabilities were checked against IGoR. In a later analysis, TCR-TCR, TCR-HLA and TCR-CMV co-occurrence was scored with hypergeometric tests, and a repertoire-size bias correction was applied to TCR pairs. In a later analysis, false discovery rates were estimated by permuting HLA or CMV assignments 20 times. In a later analysis, co-occurring TCRs were grouped with DBSCAN, and TCRdist sequence similarity was added when clustering was performed within HLA-allele-positive subsets. For co-occurrence clustering, repertoires with fewer than 30,000 or more than 120,000 public chains were excluded, along with 5 or 6 repertoires with anomalous nucleotide sharing. Here the immuneACCESS table is served through TCRdb, limited to in-frame sequences with V and J called. Missing clones are a known gap in these copies; in checked studies unresolved V genes cover under half, and the rest lacks a known reason. V and J calls and clone size come straight from that table; D and trimming were deduced from the DNA. The sample table shows roughly 200,000 clones, and roughly 80% are seen once. Of the sample, about 1.7% falls within the top ten clones.

After removal of 6 bases from V and 2 bases from J, the junction retains 10 bases not matched to a gene. Via the germline V gene, CDR1 is SQVTM and CDR2 ANQGSEA. The CDR3, from cysteine to phenylalanine, totals 17 residues. Only the CDR3 DNA stays, 51 bases, in frame from base 1. This clone was picked up one time. This clone's antigen is unknown. The input lacks base qualities; no much larger clone sits a single base away. The clonotype comes from a woman between 18 and 29 years old in good health and CMV-seronegative. The rearranged chain carries TRBV29-1 and TRBJ2-5, and 15 junctional nucleotides match TRBD2. The sample comprised PBMCs. CDR3 reads: CSVRSLGLAGGQETQYF. Here is the DNA: TGCAGCGTGCGATCTCTGGGACTAGCGGGAGGACAAGAGACCCAGTACTTC.